This T cell receptor beta chain is drawn from a study of CD8+ T cells in alopecia areata. Trimming shortened V by 4 bases and J by 0 bases, and 10 bases separated the two germline ends. The CDR3 loop spans 15 amino acids. CDR1 and CDR2 (germline): SGHAT, FQDESV (reference sequence). RNA extraction was followed by reverse transcription into cDNA, which acted as the sequencing template. Libraries were prepared by immunoSEQ multiplex PCR; TCRdb keeps only in-frame clonotypes and omits some of them. The data contain 130,000 to 150,000 clones, more than 40% of them singletons. V gene TRBV11-1 combines with J gene TRBJ2-1; D is unclear. The sequence was collected from a human donor with alopecia areata. Sequenced: CD4+ T cells sorted from blood. The CDR3 sequence: CASSSRSTSYNEQFF. The CDR3, as DNA: TGTGCCAGCAGCTCCCGCTCGACCTCCTACAATGAGCAGTTCTTC. The full variable domain, its missing parts supplied by reference TRBV11-1 and TRBJ2-1, is EAEVAQSPRYKITEKSQAVAFWCDPISGHATLYWYRQILGQGPELLVQFQDESVVDDSQLPKDRFSAERLKGVDSTLKIQPAELGDSAMYLCASSSRSTSYNEQFFGPGTRLTVL.